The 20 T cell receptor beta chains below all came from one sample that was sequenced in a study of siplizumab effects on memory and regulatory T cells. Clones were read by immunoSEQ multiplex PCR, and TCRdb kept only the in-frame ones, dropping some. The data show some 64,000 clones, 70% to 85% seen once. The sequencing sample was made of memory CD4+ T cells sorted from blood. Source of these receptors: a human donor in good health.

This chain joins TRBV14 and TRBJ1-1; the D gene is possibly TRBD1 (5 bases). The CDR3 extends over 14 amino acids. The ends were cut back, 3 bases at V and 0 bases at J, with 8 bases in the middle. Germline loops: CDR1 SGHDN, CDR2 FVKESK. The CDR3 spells CASSQGRMNTEAFF. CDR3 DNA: TGTGCCAGCAGCCAGGGACGGATGAACACTGAAGCTTTCTTT.

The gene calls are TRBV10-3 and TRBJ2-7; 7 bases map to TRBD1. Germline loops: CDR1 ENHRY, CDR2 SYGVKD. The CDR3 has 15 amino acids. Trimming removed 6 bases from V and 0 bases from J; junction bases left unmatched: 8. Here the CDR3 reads CAISDQTGASYEQYF. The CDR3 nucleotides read TGTGCCATCAGCGACCAAACAGGGGCCTCCTACGAGCAGTACTTC.

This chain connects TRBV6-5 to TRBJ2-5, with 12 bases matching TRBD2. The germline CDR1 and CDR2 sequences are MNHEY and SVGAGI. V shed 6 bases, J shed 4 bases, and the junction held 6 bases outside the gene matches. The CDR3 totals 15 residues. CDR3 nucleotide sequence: TGTGCCAGCAGGCTAGCGGGGGGGCACGGAGAGACCCAGTACTTC. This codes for CASRLAGGHGETQYF.

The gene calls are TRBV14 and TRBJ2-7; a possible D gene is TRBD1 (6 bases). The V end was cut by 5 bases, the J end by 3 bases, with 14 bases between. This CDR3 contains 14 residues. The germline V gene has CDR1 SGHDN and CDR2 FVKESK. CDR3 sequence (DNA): TGTGCCAGCAGCGATACAGGGTTGGACTACGAGCAGTACTTC. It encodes CASSDTGLDYEQYF.

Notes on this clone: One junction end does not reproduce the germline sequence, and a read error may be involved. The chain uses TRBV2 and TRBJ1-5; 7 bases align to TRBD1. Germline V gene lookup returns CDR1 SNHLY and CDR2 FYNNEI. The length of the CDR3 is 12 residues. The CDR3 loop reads CASSADRVVGFF. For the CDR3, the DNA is TGTGCCAGCAGCGCCGACAGGGTAGTTGGTTTTTTT.

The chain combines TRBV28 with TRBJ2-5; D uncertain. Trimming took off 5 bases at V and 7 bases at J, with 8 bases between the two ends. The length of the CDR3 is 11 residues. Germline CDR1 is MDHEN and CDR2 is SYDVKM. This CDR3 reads CASSVPGTQYF. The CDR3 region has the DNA TGTGCCAGCAGTGTCCCCGGGACCCAGTACTTC.

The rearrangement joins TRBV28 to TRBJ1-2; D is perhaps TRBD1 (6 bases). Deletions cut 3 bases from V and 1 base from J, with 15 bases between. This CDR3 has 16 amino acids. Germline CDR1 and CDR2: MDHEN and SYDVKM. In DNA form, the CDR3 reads TGTGCCAGCAGTTTTCCCCGACAGGATTTTAACTATGGCTACACCTTC. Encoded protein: CASSFPRQDFNYGYTF.

The CDR3 sequence is CASRGEDEYTNEKLFF. The CDR3 DNA is TGCGCCAGCAGGGGGGAGGACGAGTATACTAATGAAAAACTGTTTTTT. The chain uses TRBV5-1 and TRBJ1-4, with D possibly being TRBD1 (5 bases). Germline assignment: CDR1 SGHRS and CDR2 YFSETQ. Deletions cut 5 bases from V and 2 bases from J, with 16 bases between. This CDR3 contains 16 residues.

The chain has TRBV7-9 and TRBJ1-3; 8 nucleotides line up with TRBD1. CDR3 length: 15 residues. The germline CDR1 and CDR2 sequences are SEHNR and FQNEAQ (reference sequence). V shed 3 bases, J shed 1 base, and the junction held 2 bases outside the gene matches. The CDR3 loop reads CASSLQGASGNTIYF. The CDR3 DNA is TGTGCCAGCAGCTTGCAGGGGGCATCTGGAAACACCATATATTTT.

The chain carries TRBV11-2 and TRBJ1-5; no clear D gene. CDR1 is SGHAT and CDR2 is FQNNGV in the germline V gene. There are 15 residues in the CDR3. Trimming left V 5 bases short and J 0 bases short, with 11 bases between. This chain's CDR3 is CASSGRDSSNQPQHF. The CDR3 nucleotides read TGTGCCAGCAGCGGACGGGATTCTAGCAATCAGCCCCAGCATTTT.

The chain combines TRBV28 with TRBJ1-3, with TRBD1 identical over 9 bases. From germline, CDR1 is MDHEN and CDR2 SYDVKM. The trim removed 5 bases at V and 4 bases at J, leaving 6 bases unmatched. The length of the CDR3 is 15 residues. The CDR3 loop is CASSEQGAGGNTIYF. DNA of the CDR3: TGTGCCAGCAGTGAACAGGGGGCGGGCGGAAACACCATATATTTT.

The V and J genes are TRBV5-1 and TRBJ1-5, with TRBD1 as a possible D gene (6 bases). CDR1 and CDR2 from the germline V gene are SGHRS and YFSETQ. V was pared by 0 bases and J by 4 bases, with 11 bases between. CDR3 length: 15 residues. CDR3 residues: CASSLGGGQNQPQHF. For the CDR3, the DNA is TGCGCCAGCAGCTTGGGAGGGGGGCAAAATCAGCCCCAGCATTTT.

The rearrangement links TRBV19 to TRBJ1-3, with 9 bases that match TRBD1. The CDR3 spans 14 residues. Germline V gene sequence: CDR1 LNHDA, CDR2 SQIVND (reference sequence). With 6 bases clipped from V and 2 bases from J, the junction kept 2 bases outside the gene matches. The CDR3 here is CASSRDRAGNTIYF. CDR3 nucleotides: TGTGCCAGTAGCAGGGACAGGGCTGGAAACACCATATATTTT.

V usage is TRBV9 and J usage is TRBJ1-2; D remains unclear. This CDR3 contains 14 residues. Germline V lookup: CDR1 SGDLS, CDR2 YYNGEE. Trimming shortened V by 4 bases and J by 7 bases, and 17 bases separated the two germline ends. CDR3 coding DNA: TGTGCCAGCAGCTCTTCCGAGAGGGTAGGTGGCTACACCTTC. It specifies CASSSSERVGGYTF.

As DNA, the CDR3 is TGCGCCAGCAGCTTGGAGGAAAACTCTGGAAACACCATATATTTT. It translates to CASSLEENSGNTIYF. The J gene is TRBJ1-3, the V gene TRBV5-1; no clear D. Trimming removed 0 bases from V and 0 bases from J, with 7 bases in between. CDR1 and CDR2 from the germline V gene are SGHRS and YFSETQ. CDR3 size: 15 residues.

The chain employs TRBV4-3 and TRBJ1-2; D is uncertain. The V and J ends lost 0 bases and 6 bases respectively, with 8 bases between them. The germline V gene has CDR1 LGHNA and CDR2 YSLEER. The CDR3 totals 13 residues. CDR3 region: CASSQDEGNGYTF. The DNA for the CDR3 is TGCGCCAGCAGCCAAGATGAAGGGAATGGCTACACCTTC.

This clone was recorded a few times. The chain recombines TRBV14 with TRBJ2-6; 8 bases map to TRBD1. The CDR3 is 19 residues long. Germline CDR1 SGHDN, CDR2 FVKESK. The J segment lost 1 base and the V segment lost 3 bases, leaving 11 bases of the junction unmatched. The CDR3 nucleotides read TGTGCCAGCAGCCAGGTTCCAACAGGGGGTAGTTCTGGGGCCAACGTCCTGACTTTC. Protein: CASSQVPTGGSSGANVLTF.

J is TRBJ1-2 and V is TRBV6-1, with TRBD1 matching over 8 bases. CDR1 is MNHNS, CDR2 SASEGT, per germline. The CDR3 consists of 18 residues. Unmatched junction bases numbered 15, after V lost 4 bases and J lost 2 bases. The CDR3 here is CASSASRTLTGENYGYTF. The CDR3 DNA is TGTGCCAGCAGTGCGAGCCGAACACTGACAGGGGAAAACTATGGCTACACCTTC.

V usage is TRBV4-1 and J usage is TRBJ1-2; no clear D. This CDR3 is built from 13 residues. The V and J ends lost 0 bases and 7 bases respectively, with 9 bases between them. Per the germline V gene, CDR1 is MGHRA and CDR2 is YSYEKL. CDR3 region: CASSQDPIGGYTF. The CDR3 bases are TGCGCCAGCAGCCAAGATCCTATTGGTGGCTACACCTTC.

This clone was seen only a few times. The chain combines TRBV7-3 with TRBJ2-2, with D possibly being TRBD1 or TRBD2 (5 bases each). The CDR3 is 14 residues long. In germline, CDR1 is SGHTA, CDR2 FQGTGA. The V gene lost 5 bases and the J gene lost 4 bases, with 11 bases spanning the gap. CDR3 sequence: CASSRDGITGELFF. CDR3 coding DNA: TGTGCCAGCAGCAGGGACGGAATCACCGGGGAGCTGTTTTTT.